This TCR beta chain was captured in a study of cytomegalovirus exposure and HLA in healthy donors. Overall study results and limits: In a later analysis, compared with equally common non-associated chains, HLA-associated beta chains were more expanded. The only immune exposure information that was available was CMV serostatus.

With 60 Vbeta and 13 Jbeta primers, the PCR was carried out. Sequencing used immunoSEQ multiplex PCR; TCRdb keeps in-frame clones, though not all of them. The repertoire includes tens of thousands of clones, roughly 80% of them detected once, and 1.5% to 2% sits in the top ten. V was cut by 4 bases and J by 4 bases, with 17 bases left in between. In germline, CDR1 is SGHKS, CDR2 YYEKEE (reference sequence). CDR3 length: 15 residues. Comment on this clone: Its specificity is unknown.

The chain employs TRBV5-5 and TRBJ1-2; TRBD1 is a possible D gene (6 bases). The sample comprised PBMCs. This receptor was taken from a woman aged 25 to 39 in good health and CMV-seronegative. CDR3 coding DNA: TGTGCCAGCAGCCTCCAACCCACAGGGTCCTATGGCTACACCTTC. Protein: CASSLQPTGSYGYTF.